These T cell receptor beta chains were read from a single sample in a study of blood T cell repertoires in COVID-19. The data were produced by immunoSEQ multiplex PCR, yet TCRdb's version contains in-frame clones alone and is incomplete. The sample lists roughly 290,000 clones, 80% to 90% occurring once. The sample was PBMCs or T cells enriched from blood (not recorded which). The receptors derive from a woman aged 30 to 39 who had recovered from COVID-19. CDR3s include the opening cysteine and the closing phenylalanine or tryptophan. Clone size is shown for a subset of rows, as once, few, many or a class of expanded clone.

size,V,J,CDR3
.,TRBV24-1,TRBJ2-1,CATSDFQTSLTPVKGLAGVWEQFF
.,TRBV25-1,TRBJ2-7,CASSEWLGGGTYEQYF
.,TRBV5-4,TRBJ2-7,CASSLAGDIYEQYF
.,TRBV24-1,TRBJ1-5,CATSDRGGGNQPQHF
once,TRBV6-4,TRBJ1-5,CASSRTGNQPQHF
.,TRBV28,TRBJ2-7,CASSSRQGVDEQYF
.,TRBV28,TRBJ1-1,CASSLLAGEAFF
.,TRBV6-4,TRBJ2-2,CASLGWSGGLTDTGELFF
.,TRBV10-3,TRBJ1-1,CAISANRDLGTEAFF
.,TRBV28,TRBJ1-2,CASSPPGTGEQGYTF
.,TRBV19,TRBJ1-1,CASRWGQSGTEAFF
.,TRBV18,TRBJ2-3,CASSPYSASTDTQYF
.,TRBV19,TRBJ1-5,CASMIRGQPQHF
.,TRBV15,TRBJ1-2,CATSDSLYGYTF
.,TRBV7-9,TRBJ2-5,CASSLGQGPTQYF
few,TRBV11-2,TRBJ1-2,CASSSRQADDYGYTF
.,TRBV28,TRBJ2-7,CAILPRQGVWVVSGYEQYF
.,TRBV9,TRBJ1-5,CASSGGGPGNQPQHF
.,TRBV30,TRBJ2-7,CACRTYYEQYF
.,TRBV11-2,TRBJ2-3,CASSLEVGTSTDTQYF
few,TRBV28,TRBJ1-2,CATGGSGYTF
.,TRBV7-9,TRBJ2-7,CASSLALAGGVYEQYF
.,TRBV6-5,TRBJ1-3,CASSPNRDTIYF
.,TRBV3-1/TRBV3-2,TRBJ2-1,CASSLLKGLALNEQFF
.,TRBV9,TRBJ2-7,CASSVGVGVPYEQYF
.,TRBV5-1,TRBJ2-5,CASSPSGGNQETQYF
.,TRBV27,TRBJ2-7,CASSLEGTGEQYF
.,TRBV27,TRBJ1-3,CASSLTGSSGNTIYF
.,TRBV12-5,TRBJ1-2,CASAYGQGDYGYTF
.,TRBV18,TRBJ2-1,CASSYFGTENEQFF
once,TRBV3-1/TRBV3-2,TRBJ2-7,CASSQDDRSYEQYF
.,TRBV27,TRBJ2-5,CASSLGDTVGETQYF
.,TRBV9,TRBJ1-3,CASSSNYKLAGNTIYF
few,TRBV12-3/TRBV12-4,TRBJ1-1,CASSGTGKAFF
.,TRBV28,TRBJ2-7,CASSLTEGTPYEQYF
.,TRBV9,TRBJ2-1,CASSAPPGQGGSNEQFF
.,TRBV9,TRBJ1-6,CASKRGDNSPLHF
few,TRBV5-5,TRBJ1-5,CASSPTRQATSNQPQHF
.,TRBV7-9,TRBJ1-1,CASSPTDRGEDTEAFF
few,TRBV29-1,TRBJ2-3,CSVEGVGVPDTQYF
.,TRBV23-1,TRBJ2-7,CASSQRGRGSDRGMDEQYF
.,TRBV5-8,TRBJ2-1,CASSYRYNEQFF
.,TRBV11-2,TRBJ1-1,CASSLRSGDTEAFF
.,TRBV10-3,TRBJ1-5,CAISEIFRGNQPQHF
.,TRBV6-5,TRBJ2-1,CASSPGNEQFF
.,TRBV3-1/TRBV3-2,TRBJ2-5,CASSFGLAVRETQYF
.,TRBV9,TRBJ2-1,CASSVESGRVSYNEQFF
.,TRBV5-6,TRBJ1-1,CASRKDRGEAFF
.,TRBV29-1,TRBJ2-2,CSVFKPGQGGAGELFF
.,TRBV27,TRBJ2-2,CASSLTQGAGELFF
.,TRBV6-6,TRBJ2-1,CASRLSSGGALAEQFF
once,TRBV5-1,TRBJ2-4,CASSPDRGVAKNIQYF